The 12 T cell receptor beta chains below come from one sample, sequenced in a study of shared clonotypes between healthy human individuals. Data came from immunoSEQ multiplex PCR; TCRdb stores just in-frame clones and leaves some out. The sample holds around 1,100,000 clones, about 80% seen once. Material: memory CD4+ T cells from PBMCs. Subset: CD45RA-negative fraction. Every receptor here comes from a man younger than 35 in good health. Some clones in this sample may be carry-over from other donors' samples.

V is TRBV6-4 and J is TRBJ2-6, with 10 bases fitting TRBD1. The CDR3 totals 16 residues. The germline CDR1 and CDR2 sequences are MRHNA and SNTAGT. J lost 4 bases, V lost 4 bases, and 4 bases had no gene match. In DNA, the CDR3 is TGTGCCAGCAGTGTTGGGACAGGGGAAGGGGCCAACGTCCTGACTTTC. Translation: CASSVGTGEGANVLTF.

The chain carries TRBV6-5 and TRBJ2-7, with 7 bases aligning to TRBD2. Looked up from germline, CDR1 is MNHEY and CDR2 is SVGAGI. The junction had 3 bases not matched to a gene; V was cut back by 4 bases and J by 3 bases. CDR3 length: 13 residues. The CDR3 DNA reads TGTGCCAGCAGTTCCCCGGGGGGCTACGAGCAGTACTTC. Translating gives CASSSPGGYEQYF.

Of note for this clone: Other DNA variants within this sample encode the same CDR3. V usage is TRBV20-1 and J usage is TRBJ2-7; D remains ambiguous. This CDR3 spans 11 amino acids. The germline CDR1 and CDR2 sequences are DFQATT and SNEGSKA (reference sequence). The V gene lost 3 bases and the J gene lost 1 base, with 4 bases spanning the gap. The CDR3 nucleotides read TGCAGTGCTAGCAGTTCCTACGAGCAGTACTTC. It specifies CSASSSYEQYF.

For this clone: A single base separates this from a much larger clone, so it may be a read error. Within the sample, other DNA sequences also encode this same CDR3. The genes are TRBV7-9 and TRBJ1-5; no clear D. The CDR3 runs 12 residues. Per germline, CDR1 SEHNR and CDR2 FQNEAQ (reference sequence). Trimming stripped 1 base from V and 2 bases from J, with 0 bases between. The CDR3 nucleotides read TGTGCCAGCAGCTTAGGCAATCAGCCCCAGCATTTT. Protein sequence: CASSLGNQPQHF.

The chain joins TRBV6-5 to TRBJ2-1; D gene ambiguous. CDR1 and CDR2 (germline): MNHEY, SVGAGI. V lost 6 bases and J lost 6, with 12 bases in between. This CDR3 is built from 13 residues. CDR3 amino acids: CASSASFPNEQFF. CDR3 DNA: TGTGCCAGCAGCGCCTCCTTCCCCAATGAGCAGTTCTTC.

The gene calls are TRBV27 and TRBJ1-5; 12 nucleotides line up with TRBD1. This CDR3 is 18 amino acids long. Germline V gene sequence: CDR1 MNHEY, CDR2 SMNVEV (reference sequence). V trimming: 5 bases; J trimming: 6 bases; junction bases outside the gene matches: 14. The CDR3 DNA follows: TGTGCCAGCAGTCTCCCTCCGGGACAGGGGGCTTGGGGTCAGCCCCAGCATTTT. Translation: CASSLPPGQGAWGQPQHF.

The chain is built from TRBV28 and TRBJ2-5, with D possibly matching TRBD1 (6 bases). V was cut by 5 bases and J by 1 base, with 14 bases left in between. This CDR3 contains 15 residues. Germline V gene sequence: CDR1 MDHEN, CDR2 SYDVKM. In nucleotides, the CDR3 is TGTGCCAGCAGTCTTCCGGGACACAGCCAAGAGACCCAGTACTTC. Translating gives CASSLPGHSQETQYF.

Only a few counts were recorded for this clone. The chain recombines TRBV4-1 with TRBJ2-7; 7 bases line up with TRBD1. The CDR3 spans 15 residues. Trimming removed 1 base from V and 0 bases from J; junction bases left unmatched: 3. Germline loops: CDR1 MGHRA, CDR2 YSYEKL. The CDR3: CASSQVGQLSYEQYF. The DNA for the CDR3 is TGCGCCAGCAGCCAAGTGGGACAGCTCTCCTACGAGCAGTACTTC.

This clone was found once. The chain combines TRBV29-1 with TRBJ2-1; D is uncertain. Germline loops: CDR1 SQVTM, CDR2 ANQGSEA. There are 11 residues in the CDR3. V lost 5 bases and J 3 bases, leaving 5 bases between the germline ends. DNA for the CDR3: TGCAGCGTTCAGATCTACAATGAGCAGTTCTTC. Translation: CSVQIYNEQFF.

This chain connects TRBV30 to TRBJ1-2; no definite D call. Germline V gene sequence: CDR1 GTSNPN, CDR2 SVGIG (reference sequence). Deletions cut 0 bases from V and 0 bases from J, with 8 bases between. This CDR3 is built from 14 residues. This CDR3 reads CAWSVRQSNYGYTF. CDR3 nucleotides: TGTGCCTGGAGTGTTCGGCAGTCTAACTATGGCTACACCTTC.

The V call is TRBV19, the J call TRBJ2-3; 8 bases align to TRBD2. This CDR3 is 17 amino acids long. CDR1 and CDR2 (germline): LNHDA, SQIVND (reference sequence). J lost 4 bases, V lost 5 bases, and 14 bases had no gene match. CDR3 DNA: TGTGCCAGTAGTCCGTGGGCTCAGCGGGGGAGGGCAGATACGCAGTATTTT. It codes for CASSPWAQRGRADTQYF.

There are a few counts of this clone. The genes are TRBV7-2 and TRBJ2-1; TRBD2 is a possible D gene (7 bases). The germline CDR1 and CDR2 sequences are SGHTA and FQGNSA. The CDR3 length is 17 residues. With 5 bases removed from V and 3 bases from J, the gap between germline ends came to 20 bases. The CDR3 nucleotides are TGTGCCAGCAGCGTGTGGGTGGGGGCTAGCGGCTACAATGAGCAGTTCTTC. This translates into CASSVWVGASGYNEQFF.